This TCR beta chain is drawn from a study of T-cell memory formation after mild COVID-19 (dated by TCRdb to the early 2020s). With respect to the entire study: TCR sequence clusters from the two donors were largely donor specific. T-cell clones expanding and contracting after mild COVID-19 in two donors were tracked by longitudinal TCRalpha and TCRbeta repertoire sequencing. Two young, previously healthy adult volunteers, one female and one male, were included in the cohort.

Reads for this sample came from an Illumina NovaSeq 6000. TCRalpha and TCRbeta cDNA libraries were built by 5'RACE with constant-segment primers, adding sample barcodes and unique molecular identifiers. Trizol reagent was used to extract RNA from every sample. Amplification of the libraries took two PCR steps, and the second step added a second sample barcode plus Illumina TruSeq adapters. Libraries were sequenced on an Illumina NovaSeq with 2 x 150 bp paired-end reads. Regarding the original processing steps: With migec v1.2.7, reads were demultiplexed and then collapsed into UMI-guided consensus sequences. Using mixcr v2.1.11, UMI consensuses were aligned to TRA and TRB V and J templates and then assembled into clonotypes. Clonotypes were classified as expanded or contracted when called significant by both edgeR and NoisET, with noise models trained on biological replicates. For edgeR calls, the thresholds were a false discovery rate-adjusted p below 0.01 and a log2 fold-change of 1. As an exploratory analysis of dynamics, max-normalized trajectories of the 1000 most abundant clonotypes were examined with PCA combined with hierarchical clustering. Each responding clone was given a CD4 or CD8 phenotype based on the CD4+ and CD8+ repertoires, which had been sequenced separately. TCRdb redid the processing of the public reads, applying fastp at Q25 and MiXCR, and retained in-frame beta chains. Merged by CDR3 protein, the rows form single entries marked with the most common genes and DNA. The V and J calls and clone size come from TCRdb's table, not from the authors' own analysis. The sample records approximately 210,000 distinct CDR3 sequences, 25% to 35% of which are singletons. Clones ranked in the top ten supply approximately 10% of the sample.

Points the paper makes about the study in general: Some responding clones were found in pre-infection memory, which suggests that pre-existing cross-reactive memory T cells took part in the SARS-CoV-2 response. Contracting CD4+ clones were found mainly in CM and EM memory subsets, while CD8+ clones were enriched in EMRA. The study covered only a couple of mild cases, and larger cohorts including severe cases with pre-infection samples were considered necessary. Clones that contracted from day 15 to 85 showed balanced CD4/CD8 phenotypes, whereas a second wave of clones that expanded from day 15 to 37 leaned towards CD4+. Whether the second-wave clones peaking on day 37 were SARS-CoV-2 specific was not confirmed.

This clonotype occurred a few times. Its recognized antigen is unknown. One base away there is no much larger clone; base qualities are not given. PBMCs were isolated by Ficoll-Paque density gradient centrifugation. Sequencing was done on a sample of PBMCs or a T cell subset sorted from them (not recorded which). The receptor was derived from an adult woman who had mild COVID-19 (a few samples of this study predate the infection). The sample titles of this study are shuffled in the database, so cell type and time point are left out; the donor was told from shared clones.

The nucleotide sequence reads TGTGCCAGCAGCCAAGATCTGGAGGGCCGGGGCGAAGCTTTCTTT. Its amino acids are CASSQDLEGRGEAFF. The V and J genes are TRBV4-2 and TRBJ1-1, with TRBD1 tentatively as D gene (5 bases match). CDR1 LGHNA and CDR2 YNFKEQ were looked up in the germline V gene. V loses 0 bases of germline sequence and J loses 8 bases, and the interval between the two ends is 16 bases. The CDR3 spans 15 residues, from the cysteine through the phenylalanine. Here the CDR3 DNA is all that survives: 45 bases in frame from base 1.